This T cell receptor (beta chain) is drawn from a study of T cell changes during pregnancy in multiple sclerosis. Assay used: immunoSEQ multiplex PCR; TCRdb lists only in-frame clones, some missing. Counted here are 85,000 to 90,000 clones, approximately 90% occurring once; the ten biggest clones make up under 2%. The trim removed 5 bases at V and 6 bases at J, leaving 10 bases unmatched. The CDR3 has 15 amino acids. CDR1 and CDR2 (germline): MNHEY, SVGAGI. The sequence came from a female donor in good health, enrolled as a control in a pregnancy study. J is TRBJ2-7 and V is TRBV6-5; TRBD1 matches 10 bases. This material consisted of peripheral blood, taken in the first trimester of pregnancy. This CDR3 is CASSTRDRGLSEQYF. DNA of the CDR3: TGTGCCAGCAGTACCCGGGACAGGGGACTCAGCGAGCAGTACTTC.